This T cell receptor beta chain was found in a study of blood T cell repertoires in COVID-19. At the level of the study: COVID-19 samples, acute and convalescent, were from the United States, Italy and Spain. Nucleic acid was either cDNA or gDNA, and it came from T cells, B-cell-depleted T cells, or PBMCs.

In the study's own analysis: Estimation of nucleated cell counts was performed using reference gene primer amplification. TCRdb's table, derived via immunoSEQ multiplex PCR, lists solely in-frame clones and lacks some. V, J and clone size reflect that table, while D and trimming were determined from the DNA. The table lists roughly 92,000 clones, around nine tenths of them singletons. The specimen sequenced was peripheral blood. The receptor was derived from a man aged 45 to 65 with acute or convalescent COVID-19.

The CDR3, as DNA: TGTGCCAGCAGTGAAATGGGGACAGGGTTTTCACCCCTCCACTTT. Translation gives CASSEMGTGFSPLHF. The V and J genes are TRBV6-1 and TRBJ1-6; 9 nucleotides match TRBD1. In germline, CDR1 is MNHNS, CDR2 SASEGT. V was clipped by 2 bases and J by 9 bases; unmatched bases: 5. The CDR3 is made up of 15 amino acids.